This TCR beta chain originates from a study of blood T cell repertoires in COVID-19. Study as a whole: T cells, B-cell-depleted T cells, or PBMCs supplied cDNA or gDNA.

V dropped 2 bases and J dropped 3; count of bases not matched to a gene: 15. The length of the CDR3 is 18 residues. CDR1 and CDR2 from the germline V gene are SEHNR and FQNEAQ (reference sequence). As originally analysed: Amplification of reference gene primers was used by the study to estimate nucleated cell counts. Assay used: immunoSEQ multiplex PCR; TCRdb lists only in-frame clones, some missing. V, J and clone size are taken as reported in that table, and D and trimming were inferred from the DNA itself. Of 310,000 or so clones listed, 88% are singletons. This TCR was sampled from a woman in her forties or fifties with active or convalescent COVID-19. The J gene is TRBJ1-1, the V gene TRBV7-9; 7 bases agree with TRBD1. Input material: peripheral blood. CDR3 sequence reads: CASSLNAGGTVRHTEAFF. CDR3 bases: TGTGCCAGCAGCTTAAACGCCGGAGGGACAGTGAGACACACTGAAGCTTTCTTT.